This T cell receptor (beta chain) was captured by sequencing in a study of blood T cells in healthy people across ages. Trimming cost V 5 bases and J 0 bases; bases outside gene matches: 2. Germline lookup yields CDR1 DFQATT and CDR2 SNEGSKA (reference sequence). CDR3 length: 13 residues. Drawn from each donor were 8.5 to 10 milliliters of peripheral blood. Whole-study findings and limits: No one knew whether donors had CMV, which possibly confounded expanded clonotype changes. Across the age range, TCR beta diversity per million T cells fell in a roughly linear way.

About this clonotype: The target antigen is unknown.

Alongside a J-beta primer mix, a sample-barcoded 5' primer served in a second PCR lasting about 7 to 11 cycles. A single record per CDR3 protein comes from TCRdb applying MiXCR to the 5' RACE reads. Of approximately 800,000 distinct CDR3 sequences in the sample, around 45% were seen once. The sequenced sample was blood. The receptor was derived from an older man in good health. The chain employs TRBV20-1 and TRBJ2-3, with 7 bases that match TRBD1. DNA for the CDR3: TGCAGTGCTGGGGACAGAAGCACAGATACGCAGTATTTT. Translated: CSAGDRSTDTQYF.